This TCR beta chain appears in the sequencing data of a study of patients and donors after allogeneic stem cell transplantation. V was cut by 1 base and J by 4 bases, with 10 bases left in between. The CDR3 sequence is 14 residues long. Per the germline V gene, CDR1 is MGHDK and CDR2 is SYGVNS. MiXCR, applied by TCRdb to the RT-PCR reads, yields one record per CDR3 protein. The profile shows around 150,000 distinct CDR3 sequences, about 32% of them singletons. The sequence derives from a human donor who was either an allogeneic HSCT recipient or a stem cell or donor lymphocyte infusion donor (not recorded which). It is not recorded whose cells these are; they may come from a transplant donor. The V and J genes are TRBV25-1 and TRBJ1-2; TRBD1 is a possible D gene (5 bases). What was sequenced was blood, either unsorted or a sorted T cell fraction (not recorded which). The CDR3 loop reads CASSEFREGYGYTF. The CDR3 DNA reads TGTGCCAGCAGTGAATTCAGGGAGGGCTATGGCTACACCTTC.